These 15 T cell receptor beta chains originate from one sample sequenced in a study of identical twins. One entry per CDR3 protein results from TCRdb running MiXCR on the 5' RACE reads. This sample has 470,000 or so distinct CDR3 sequences, with 20% to 25% found just once. This sample was also put to use in a study of T cells expressing NK-cell markers.

Material for sequencing was CD4+ T cells sorted from blood. Source of these receptors: a young woman in good health.

This clonotype has just one count. Mismatch with germline at one junction end may stem from a read error. The V gene is TRBV7-2, the J gene TRBJ2-1; 9 bases fit TRBD2. CDR1 and CDR2 (germline): SGHTA, FQGNSA. The length of the CDR3 is 15 residues. Written as DNA, the CDR3 is TGTGCCAGCAGCTTAAATCTAGCGGGGTACAGTGAGCAGTTCTTC. This gives the protein CASSLNLAGYSEQFF.

This clonotype was seen only a few times. The V gene is TRBV15, the J gene TRBJ2-7; D call uncertain. Trimming pared 3 bases from V and 6 bases from J, leaving 9 bases between. CDR1 is LNHNV and CDR2 is YYDKDF in the germline V gene (reference sequence). The CDR3 is 12 residues long. CDR3 residues: CATSRAAREQYF. CDR3 DNA: TGTGCCACCAGCAGGGCAGCTCGCGAGCAGTACTTC. Combining the CDR3 with reference TRBV15 and TRBJ2-7 gives the whole variable domain DAMVIQNPRYQVTQFGKPVTLSCSQTLNHNVMYWYQQKSSQAPKLLFHYYDKDFNNEADTPDNFQSRRPNTSFCFLDIRSPGLGDTAMYLCATSRAAREQYFGPGTRLTVT.

The rearrangement joins TRBV20-1 to TRBJ2-1, with 8 positions matching TRBD1. The CDR3 length is 14 residues. CDR1 DFQATT and CDR2 SNEGSKA come from the germline V gene (reference sequence). With V trimmed by 5 bases and J by 0 bases, 3 bases remained unmatched. This CDR3 reads CSALDRGSYNEQFF. DNA of the CDR3: TGCAGTGCTCTCGACAGGGGCTCCTACAATGAGCAGTTCTTC.

A word on this clonotype: At one end the junction does not follow the germline gene, possibly because of a read error. The chain couples TRBV3-1 to TRBJ1-6, with D uncertain. Germline V gives CDR1 LGHDT, CDR2 YNNKEL (reference sequence). This CDR3 is 16 amino acids long. CDR3 in amino acids: CACRLGRSSYNSPLHF. CDR3 bases: TGTGCCTGCAGGCTTGGTAGGAGCTCCTATAATTCACCCCTCCACTTT.

The chain uses TRBV5-1 and TRBJ2-1; tentative D call: TRBD2 (6 bases). The CDR3 totals 16 residues. Trimming removed 0 bases from V and 4 bases from J, with 14 bases in between. CDR1 and CDR2 (germline): SGHRS, YFSETQ. CDR3 sequence reads: CASSLGVAERYNEQFF. CDR3 nucleotide sequence: TGCGCCAGCAGCTTGGGAGTAGCGGAGCGGTACAATGAGCAGTTCTTC.

This sequence joins TRBV11-2 and TRBJ2-5; D is uncertain. There are 14 residues in the CDR3. V shed 5 bases and J shed 5 bases, with 15 bases lying between them. Germline values: CDR1 SGHAT, CDR2 FQNNGV. Here the CDR3 DNA reads TGTGCCAGCAGCGCATCCTCATATAAGGAGACCCAGTACTTC. Its protein is CASSASSYKETQYF.

This clonotype occurred many times. The V gene is TRBV12-3 or TRBV12-4, the J gene TRBJ1-2, with D possibly being TRBD1 (5 bases). This CDR3 contains 15 residues. Trimming cost V 4 bases and J 2 bases, with 14 bases left between them. In DNA form, the CDR3 reads TGTGCCAGCAGTTGGAGGACACCCATGAACTATGGCTACACCTTC. It encodes CASSWRTPMNYGYTF.

The rearrangement joins TRBV20-1 to TRBJ2-7, with D perhaps TRBD2 (7 bases). This CDR3 region has 13 residues. The germline V and J ends were trimmed by 5 bases and 5 bases, with 16 bases remaining between them. Germline lookup yields CDR1 DFQATT and CDR2 SNEGSKA (reference sequence). The CDR3 region has the DNA TGCAGTGCTGGGGGGGGGCATCCCGACGAGCAGTACTTC. It translates to CSAGGGHPDEQYF.

J is TRBJ1-1 and V is TRBV3-1, with unresolved D. Between the trimmed V and J ends, which lost 5 bases and 7 bases, there was a span of 14 bases. This CDR3 spans 13 amino acids. Germline CDR1 LGHDT, CDR2 YNNKEL (reference sequence). CDR3 sequence reads: CASSGRTDGEAFF. The CDR3 DNA is TGTGCCAGCAGCGGTAGGACCGACGGTGAAGCTTTCTTT.

The V call is TRBV5-1, the J call TRBJ1-1, with D possibly matching TRBD1 (6 bases). This CDR3 is built from 14 residues. Germline CDR1 is SGHRS and CDR2 is YFSETQ. Trimming took 4 bases from V and 1 from J, leaving 11 bases between them. The CDR3 here is CASSQGHPNTEAFF. The CDR3 DNA is TGCGCCAGCAGCCAGGGACACCCGAACACTGAAGCTTTCTTT.

This clonotype was seen at least ten times. The genes are TRBV5-5 and TRBJ1-1; 10 nucleotides match TRBD1. V shed 4 bases, J shed 5 bases, and the junction held 8 bases outside the gene matches. This CDR3 is 15 amino acids long. From germline, CDR1 is SGHKS and CDR2 YYEKEE (reference sequence). Here the CDR3 reads CASSTRQGAQTEAFF. In DNA form, the CDR3 reads TGTGCCAGCAGCACTCGACAGGGGGCCCAAACTGAAGCTTTCTTT.

The chain links TRBV2 to TRBJ1-5, with D unclear. The germline gives CDR1 SNHLY, CDR2 FYNNEI. V shed 5 bases and J shed 4 bases, with 12 bases lying between them. This CDR3 is 14 amino acids long. The CDR3 DNA reads TGTGCCAGCAGTCAAGACGGGAAGAATCAGCCCCAGCATTTT. It codes for CASSQDGKNQPQHF.

The gene calls are TRBV18 and TRBJ1-1; D might be TRBD1 (5 bases). Trimming took 3 bases from V and 5 from J, leaving 19 bases between them. The CDR3 contains 16 residues. Germline V gene data show CDR1 as KGHSH and CDR2 as LQKENI. CDR3 loop: CASSPPGWGGETEAFF. In DNA form, the CDR3 reads TGTGCCAGCTCACCCCCCGGGTGGGGGGGAGAGACTGAAGCTTTCTTT.

In its sample, this clonotype was seen many times. V gene TRBV29-1 combines with J gene TRBJ2-1; D possibly corresponds to TRBD2 (6 bases). The CDR3 totals 15 residues. V was cut by 0 bases and J by 1 base, with 10 bases left in between. Germline CDR1 is SQVTM and CDR2 is ANQGSEA. The CDR3 reads CSVEDSGVSYNEQFF. CDR3 DNA: TGCAGCGTTGAAGATTCGGGGGTTTCCTACAATGAGCAGTTCTTC.

A few counts support this clonotype. The chain couples TRBV29-1 to TRBJ2-3, with D uncertain. V was cut by 4 bases and J by 1 base, with 12 bases left in between. Germline assignment: CDR1 SQVTM and CDR2 ANQGSEA. The CDR3 has 14 residues. CDR3 nucleotide sequence: TGCAGCGTTGCCTCGTACTCGGGCACAGATACGCAGTATTTT. Residues: CSVASYSGTDTQYF.